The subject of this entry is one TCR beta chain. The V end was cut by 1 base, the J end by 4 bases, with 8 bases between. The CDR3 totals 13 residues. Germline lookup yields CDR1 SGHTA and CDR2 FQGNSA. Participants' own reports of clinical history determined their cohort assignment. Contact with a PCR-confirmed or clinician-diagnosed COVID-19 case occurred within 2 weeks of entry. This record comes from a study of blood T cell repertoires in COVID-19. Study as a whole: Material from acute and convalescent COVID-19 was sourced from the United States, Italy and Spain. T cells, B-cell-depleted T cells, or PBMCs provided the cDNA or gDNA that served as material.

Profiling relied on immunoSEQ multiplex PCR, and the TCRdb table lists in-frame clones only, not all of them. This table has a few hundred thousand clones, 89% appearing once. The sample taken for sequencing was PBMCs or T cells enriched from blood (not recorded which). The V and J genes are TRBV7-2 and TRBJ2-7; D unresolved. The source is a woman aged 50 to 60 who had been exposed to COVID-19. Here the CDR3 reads CASSLGVRYEQYF. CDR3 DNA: TGTGCCAGCAGCTTAGGGGTGAGGTACGAGCAGTACTTC.